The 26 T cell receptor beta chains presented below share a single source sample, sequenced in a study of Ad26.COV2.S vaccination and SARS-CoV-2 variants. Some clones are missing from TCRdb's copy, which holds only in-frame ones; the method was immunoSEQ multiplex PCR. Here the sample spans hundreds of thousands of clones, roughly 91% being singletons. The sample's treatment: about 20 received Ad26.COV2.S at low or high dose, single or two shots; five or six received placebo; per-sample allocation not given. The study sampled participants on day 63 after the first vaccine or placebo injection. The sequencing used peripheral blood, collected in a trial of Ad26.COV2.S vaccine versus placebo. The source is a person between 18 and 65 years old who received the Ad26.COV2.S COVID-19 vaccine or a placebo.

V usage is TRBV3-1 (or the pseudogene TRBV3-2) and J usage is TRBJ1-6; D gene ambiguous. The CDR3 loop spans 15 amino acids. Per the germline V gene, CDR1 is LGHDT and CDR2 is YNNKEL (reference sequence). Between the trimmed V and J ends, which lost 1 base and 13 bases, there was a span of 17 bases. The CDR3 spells CASSQGVSLLAPLHF. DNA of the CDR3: TGTGCCAGCAGCCAAGGTGTATCTCTCCTCGCCCCCCTCCACTTT.

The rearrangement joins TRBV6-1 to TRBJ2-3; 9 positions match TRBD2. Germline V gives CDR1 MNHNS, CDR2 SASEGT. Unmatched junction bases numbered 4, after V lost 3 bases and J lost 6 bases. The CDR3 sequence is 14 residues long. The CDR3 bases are TGTGCCAGCAGTGAGGCTAGCGGGATGGATACGCAGTATTTT. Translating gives CASSEASGMDTQYF.

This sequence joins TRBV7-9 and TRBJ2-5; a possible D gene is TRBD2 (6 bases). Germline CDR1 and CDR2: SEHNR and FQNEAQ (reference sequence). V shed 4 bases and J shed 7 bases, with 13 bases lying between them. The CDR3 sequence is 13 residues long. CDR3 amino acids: CASSSQGGRTQYF. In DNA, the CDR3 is TGTGCCAGCAGCTCGCAAGGAGGGAGGACCCAGTACTTC.

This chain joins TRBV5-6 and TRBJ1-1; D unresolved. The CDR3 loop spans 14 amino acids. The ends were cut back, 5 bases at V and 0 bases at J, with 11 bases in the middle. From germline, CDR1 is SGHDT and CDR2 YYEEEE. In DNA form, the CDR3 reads TGTGCCAGCAGATTAAGGGAGATGAACACTGAAGCTTTCTTT. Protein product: CASRLREMNTEAFF.

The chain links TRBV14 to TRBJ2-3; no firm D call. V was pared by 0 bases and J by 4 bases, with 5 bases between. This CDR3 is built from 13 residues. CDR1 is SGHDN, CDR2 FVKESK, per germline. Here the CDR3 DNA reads TGTGCCAGCAGCCAAGATCCCCCAGATACGCAGTATTTT. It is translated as CASSQDPPDTQYF.

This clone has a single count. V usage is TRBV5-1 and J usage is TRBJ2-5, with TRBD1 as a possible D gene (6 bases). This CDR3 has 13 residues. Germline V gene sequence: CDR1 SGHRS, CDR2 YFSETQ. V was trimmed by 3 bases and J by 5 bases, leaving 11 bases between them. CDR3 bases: TGCGCCAGCAGCTACTGGACAGAGGAGACCCAGTACTTC. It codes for CASSYWTEETQYF.

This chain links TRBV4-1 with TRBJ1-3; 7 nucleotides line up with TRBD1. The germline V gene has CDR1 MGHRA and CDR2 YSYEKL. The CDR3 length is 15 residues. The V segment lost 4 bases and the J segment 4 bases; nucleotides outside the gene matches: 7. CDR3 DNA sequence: TGCGCCAGCAGCCCCTCTAGGGGGCACGGAAACACCATATATTTT. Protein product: CASSPSRGHGNTIYF.

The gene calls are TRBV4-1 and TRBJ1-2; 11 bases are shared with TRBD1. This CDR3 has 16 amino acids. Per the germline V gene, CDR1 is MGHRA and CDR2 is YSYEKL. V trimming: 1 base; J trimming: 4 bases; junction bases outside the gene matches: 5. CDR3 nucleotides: TGCGCCAGCAGCCAAGGTGGGACAGGGGGTCCCTATGGCTACACCTTC. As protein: CASSQGGTGGPYGYTF.

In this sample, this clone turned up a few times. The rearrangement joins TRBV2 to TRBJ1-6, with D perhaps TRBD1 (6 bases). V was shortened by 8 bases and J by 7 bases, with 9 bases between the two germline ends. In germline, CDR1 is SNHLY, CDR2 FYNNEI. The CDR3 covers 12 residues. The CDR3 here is CASERGNSPLHF. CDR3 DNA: TGTGCCAGCGAGAGGGGGAATTCACCCCTCCACTTT.

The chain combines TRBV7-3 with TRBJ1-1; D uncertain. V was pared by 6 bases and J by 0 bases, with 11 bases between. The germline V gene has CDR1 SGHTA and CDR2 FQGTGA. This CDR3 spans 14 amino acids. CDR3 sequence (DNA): TGTGCCAGCAGGCTGGGCGGTGTGAACACTGAAGCTTTCTTT. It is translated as CASRLGGVNTEAFF.

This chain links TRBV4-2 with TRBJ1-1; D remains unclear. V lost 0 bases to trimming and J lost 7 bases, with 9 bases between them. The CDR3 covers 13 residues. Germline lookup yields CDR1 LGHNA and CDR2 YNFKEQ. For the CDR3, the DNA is TGTGCCAGCAGCCAAGATCGGGCTTTTGAAGCTTTCTTT. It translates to CASSQDRAFEAFF.

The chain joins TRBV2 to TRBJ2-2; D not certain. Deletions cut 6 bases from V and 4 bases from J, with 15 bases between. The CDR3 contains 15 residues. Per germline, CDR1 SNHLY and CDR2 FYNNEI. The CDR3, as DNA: TGTGCCAGCAGGCCCGGTCGGATGCTCACCGGGGAGCTGTTTTTT. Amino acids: CASRPGRMLTGELFF.

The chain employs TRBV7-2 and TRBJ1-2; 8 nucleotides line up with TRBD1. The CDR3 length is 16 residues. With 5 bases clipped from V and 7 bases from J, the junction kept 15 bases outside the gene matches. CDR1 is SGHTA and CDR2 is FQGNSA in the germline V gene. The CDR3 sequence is CASSVDRGPPGVGYTF. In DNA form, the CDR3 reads TGTGCCAGCAGCGTCGACAGGGGCCCGCCGGGGGTTGGCTACACCTTC.

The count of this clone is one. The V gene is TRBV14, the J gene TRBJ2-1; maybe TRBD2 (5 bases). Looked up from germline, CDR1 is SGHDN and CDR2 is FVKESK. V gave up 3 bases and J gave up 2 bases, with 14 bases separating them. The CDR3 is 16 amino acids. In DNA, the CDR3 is TGTGCCAGCAGCCAGGAGGTACCGGCCCCCTACAATGAGCAGTTCTTC. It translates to CASSQEVPAPYNEQFF.

The CDR3 is CASSLTGQSYFEKLFF. The CDR3 bases are TGTGCCAGCAGCTTAACCGGACAGTCGTATTTTGAAAAACTGTTTTTT. V is TRBV7-9 and J is TRBJ1-4; the D gene is possibly TRBD1 (6 bases). Germline V CDR1 and CDR2: SEHNR, FQNEAQ (reference sequence). V lost 2 bases and J lost 7, with 17 bases in between. CDR3 length: 16 amino acids.

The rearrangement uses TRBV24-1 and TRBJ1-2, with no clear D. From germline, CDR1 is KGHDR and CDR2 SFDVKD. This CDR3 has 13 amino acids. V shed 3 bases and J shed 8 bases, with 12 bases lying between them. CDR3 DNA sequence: TGTGCCACCAGTGATGGGCGCAGGAGGGGCTACACCTTC. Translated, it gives CATSDGRRRGYTF.

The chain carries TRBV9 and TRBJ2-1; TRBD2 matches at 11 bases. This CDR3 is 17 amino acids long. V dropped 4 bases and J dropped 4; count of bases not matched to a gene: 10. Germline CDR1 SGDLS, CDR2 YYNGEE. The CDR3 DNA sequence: TGTGCCAGCAGCCCCCACCCCGGGACTAGCGGATACAATGAGCAGTTCTTC. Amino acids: CASSPHPGTSGYNEQFF.

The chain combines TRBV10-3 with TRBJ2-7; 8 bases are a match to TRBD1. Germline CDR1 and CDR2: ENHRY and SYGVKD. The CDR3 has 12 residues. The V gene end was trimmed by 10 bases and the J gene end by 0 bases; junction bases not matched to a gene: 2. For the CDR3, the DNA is TGTGCCACCGGGACAGGCTCCTACGAGCAGTACTTC. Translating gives CATGTGSYEQYF.

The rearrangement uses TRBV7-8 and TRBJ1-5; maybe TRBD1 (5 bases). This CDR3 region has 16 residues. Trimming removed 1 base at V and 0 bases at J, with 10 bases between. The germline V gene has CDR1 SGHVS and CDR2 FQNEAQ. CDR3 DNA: TGTGCCAGCAGCTTAGTTCCCCAGGGTAGCAATCAGCCCCAGCATTTT. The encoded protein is CASSLVPQGSNQPQHF. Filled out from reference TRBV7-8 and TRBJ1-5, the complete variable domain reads GAGVSQSPRYKVAKRGQDVALRCDPISGHVSLFWYQQALGQGPEFLTYFQNEAQLDKSGLPSDRFFAERPEGSVSTLKIQRTQQEDSAVYLCASSLVPQGSNQPQHFGDGTRLSIL.

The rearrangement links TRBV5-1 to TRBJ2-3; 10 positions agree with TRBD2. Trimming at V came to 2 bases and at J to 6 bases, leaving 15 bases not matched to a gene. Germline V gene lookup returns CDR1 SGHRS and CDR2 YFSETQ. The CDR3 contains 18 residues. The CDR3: CASSFIGSSGGRRDTQYF. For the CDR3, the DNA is TGCGCCAGCAGCTTCATAGGGTCTAGCGGGGGCCGTAGGGATACGCAGTATTTT.

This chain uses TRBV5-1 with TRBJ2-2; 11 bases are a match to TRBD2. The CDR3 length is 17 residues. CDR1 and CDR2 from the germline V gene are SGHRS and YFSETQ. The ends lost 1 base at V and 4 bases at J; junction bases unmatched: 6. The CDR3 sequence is CASSLMLAGGPTGELFF. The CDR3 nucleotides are TGCGCCAGCAGCTTGATGCTAGCGGGGGGCCCCACCGGGGAGCTGTTTTTT. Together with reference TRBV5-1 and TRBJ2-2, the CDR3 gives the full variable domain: KAGVTQTPRYLIKTRGQQVTLSCSPISGHRSVSWYQQTPGQGLQFLFEYFSETQRNKGNFPGRFSGRQFSNSRSEMNVSTLELGDSALYLCASSLMLAGGPTGELFFGEGSRLTVL.

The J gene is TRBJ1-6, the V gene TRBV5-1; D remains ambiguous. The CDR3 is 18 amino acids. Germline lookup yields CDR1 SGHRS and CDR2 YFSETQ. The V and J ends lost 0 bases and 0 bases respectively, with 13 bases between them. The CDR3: CASSLGAQRSSYNSPLHF. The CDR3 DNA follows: TGCGCCAGCAGCTTGGGAGCACAGCGCAGCTCCTATAATTCACCCCTCCACTTT.

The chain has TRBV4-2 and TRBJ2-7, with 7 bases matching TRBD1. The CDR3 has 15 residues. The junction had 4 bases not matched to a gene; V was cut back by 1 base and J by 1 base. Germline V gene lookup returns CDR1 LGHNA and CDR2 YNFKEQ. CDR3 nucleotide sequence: TGTGCCAGCAGCCAAGGACAGGGAATATCCTACGAGCAGTACTTC. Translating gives CASSQGQGISYEQYF.

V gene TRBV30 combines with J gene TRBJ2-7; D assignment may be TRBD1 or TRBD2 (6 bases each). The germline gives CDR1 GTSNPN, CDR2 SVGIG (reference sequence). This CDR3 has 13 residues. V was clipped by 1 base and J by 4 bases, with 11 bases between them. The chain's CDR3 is CAWSEGGPYEQYF. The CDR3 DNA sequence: TGTGCCTGGAGTGAAGGGGGGCCGTACGAGCAGTACTTC.

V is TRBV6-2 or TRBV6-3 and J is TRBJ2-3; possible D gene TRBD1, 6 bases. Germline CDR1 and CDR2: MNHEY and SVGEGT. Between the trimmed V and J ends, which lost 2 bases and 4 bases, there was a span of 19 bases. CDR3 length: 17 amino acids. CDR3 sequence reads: CASSYPGTMDPPDTQYF. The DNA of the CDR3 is TGTGCCAGCAGTTACCCCGGGACAATGGATCCGCCAGATACGCAGTATTTT.

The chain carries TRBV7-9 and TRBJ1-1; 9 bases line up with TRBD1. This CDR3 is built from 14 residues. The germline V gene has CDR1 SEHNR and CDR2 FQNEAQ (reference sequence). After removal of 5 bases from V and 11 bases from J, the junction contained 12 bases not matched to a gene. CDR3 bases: TGTGCCAGCAGCCACCCAGACCGGGACAGGGTTGCTTTCTTT. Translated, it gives CASSHPDRDRVAFF.